The 12 T cell receptor beta chains below come from one sample, sequenced in a study of blood T cell repertoires in COVID-19. Only in-frame clones appear in the TCRdb table, and some are missing; sequencing was by immunoSEQ multiplex PCR. Among around 230,000 clones listed, over 65% were seen once. Sequenced material: peripheral blood. The receptors originated from a woman between 65 and 79 years old with active or convalescent COVID-19.

The rearrangement joins TRBV18 to TRBJ1-3; D not resolved. The CDR3 is made up of 14 amino acids. Trimming left V 2 bases short and J 4 bases short, with 9 bases between. From germline, CDR1 is KGHSH and CDR2 LQKENI. In DNA form, the CDR3 reads TGTGCCAGCTCACCAAATGAGTCCGGAAACACCATATATTTT. Its translation is CASSPNESGNTIYF. Combining the CDR3 with reference TRBV18 and TRBJ1-3 gives the whole variable domain NAGVMQNPRHLVRRRGQEARLRCSPMKGHSHVYWYRQLPEEGLKFMVYLQKENIIDESGMPKERFSAEFPKEGPSILRIQQVVRGDSAAYFCASSPNESGNTIYFGEGSWLTVV.

The gene calls are TRBV29-1 and TRBJ2-2; the match to TRBD2 covers 7 bases. The CDR3 is 16 residues long. Trimming cost V 7 bases and J 4 bases; bases outside gene matches: 15. The germline CDR1 and CDR2 sequences are SQVTM and ANQGSEA. CDR3: CSALGGPGQGTGELFF. As DNA, the CDR3 is TGCAGCGCCCTGGGAGGGCCCGGGCAGGGCACCGGGGAGCTGTTTTTT.

This chain joins TRBV9 and TRBJ1-2; 9 bases fit TRBD1. CDR1 is SGDLS, CDR2 YYNGEE, per germline. The V gene end was trimmed by 4 bases and the J gene end by 2 bases; junction bases not matched to a gene: 6. The CDR3 has 15 amino acids. Written as DNA, the CDR3 is TGTGCCAGCAGCCCGCGACAGGGGGTGAACTATGGCTACACCTTC. The encoded protein is CASSPRQGVNYGYTF.

This CDR3 reads CASSFSGETGETQYF. CDR3 coding DNA: TGTGCCAGCAGCTTTTCCGGGGAGACAGGAGAGACCCAGTACTTC. The chain has TRBV5-5 and TRBJ2-5; possible D gene TRBD1, 6 bases. The V gene's germline CDR1 is SGHKS and CDR2 YYEKEE (reference sequence). V gave up 2 bases and J gave up 4 bases, with 15 bases separating them. The CDR3 has 15 amino acids.

The rearrangement links TRBV4-3 to TRBJ2-7; the D gene is possibly TRBD1 (5 bases). Trimming left V 0 bases short and J 2 bases short, with 5 bases between. Germline assignment: CDR1 LGHNA and CDR2 YSLEER. The CDR3 totals 13 residues. Here the CDR3 DNA reads TGCGCCAGCAGCCAAGACAGGGCCTACGAGCAGTACTTC. Residues: CASSQDRAYEQYF.

This chain joins TRBV5-1 and TRBJ1-1; tentative D call: TRBD1 (6 bases). The CDR3 has 15 residues. From germline, CDR1 is SGHRS and CDR2 YFSETQ. V was shortened by 4 bases and J by 0 bases, with 13 bases between the two germline ends. The DNA for the CDR3 is TGCGCCAGCAGCGGCCAAGGACAGATGAACACTGAAGCTTTCTTT. As protein: CASSGQGQMNTEAFF.

The chain has TRBV24-1 and TRBJ2-2; D ambiguous. This CDR3 is 16 amino acids long. Per germline, CDR1 KGHDR and CDR2 SFDVKD. The ends were cut back, 3 bases at V and 0 bases at J, with 10 bases in the middle. CDR3 bases: TGTGCCACCAGTGATCCCAGGTTTGCGAACACCGGGGAGCTGTTTTTT. Translated: CATSDPRFANTGELFF.

The V gene is TRBV27, the J gene TRBJ1-1; possibly TRBD1 for D (5 bases). Germline CDR1 and CDR2: MNHEY and SMNVEV (reference sequence). V lost 7 bases and J 3 bases, leaving 18 bases between the germline ends. The CDR3 totals 15 residues. CDR3 sequence reads: CASTRGFPGDTEAFF. The CDR3 bases are TGTGCCAGCACCCGGGGGTTCCCAGGTGACACTGAAGCTTTCTTT.

The V call is TRBV2, the J call TRBJ1-6; D unclear. CDR1 is SNHLY, CDR2 FYNNEI, per germline. V lost 2 bases and J lost 4, with 3 bases in between. The CDR3 covers 13 residues. CDR3 sequence: CASSESYNSPLHF. The CDR3 bases are TGTGCCAGCAGTGAATCATATAATTCACCCCTCCACTTT.

The rearrangement joins TRBV12-3 or TRBV12-4 to TRBJ1-2; possible D gene TRBD1, 5 bases. This CDR3 comprises 13 residues. V lost 3 bases, J lost 5 bases, and 10 bases lay in between. The CDR3 coding sequence is TGTGCCAGCAGTTTGGGGGGGGAGTATGGCTACACCTTC. It translates to CASSLGGEYGYTF.

The count of this clone is one. The V call is TRBV11-2, the J call TRBJ2-1, with 9 positions matching TRBD2. V shed 5 bases and J 7 bases; nucleotides not matched to a gene: 18. Per germline, CDR1 SGHAT and CDR2 FQNNGV. This CDR3 comprises 18 residues. In nucleotides, the CDR3 is TGTGCCAGCAGCCCCAGAGGTCGGAGGAGCGGGAGGTCGAATGAGCAGTTCTTC. Protein sequence: CASSPRGRRSGRSNEQFF. Drawing the rest from reference TRBV11-2 and TRBJ2-1, the complete variable domain is EAGVAQSPRYKIIEKRQSVAFWCNPISGHATLYWYQQILGQGPKLLIQFQNNGVVDDSQLPKDRFSAERLKGVDSTLKIQPAKLEDSAVYLCASSPRGRRSGRSNEQFFGPGTRLTVL.

The CDR3 is CASSLDQGTFYEQYF. The CDR3 nucleotides read TGCGCCAGCAGCTTGGACCAGGGAACCTTCTACGAGCAGTACTTC. This chain connects TRBV5-1 to TRBJ2-7, with D possibly being TRBD1 (5 bases). Germline lookup yields CDR1 SGHRS and CDR2 YFSETQ. This CDR3 is 15 amino acids long. Trimming removed 0 bases from V and 3 bases from J, with 13 bases in between.